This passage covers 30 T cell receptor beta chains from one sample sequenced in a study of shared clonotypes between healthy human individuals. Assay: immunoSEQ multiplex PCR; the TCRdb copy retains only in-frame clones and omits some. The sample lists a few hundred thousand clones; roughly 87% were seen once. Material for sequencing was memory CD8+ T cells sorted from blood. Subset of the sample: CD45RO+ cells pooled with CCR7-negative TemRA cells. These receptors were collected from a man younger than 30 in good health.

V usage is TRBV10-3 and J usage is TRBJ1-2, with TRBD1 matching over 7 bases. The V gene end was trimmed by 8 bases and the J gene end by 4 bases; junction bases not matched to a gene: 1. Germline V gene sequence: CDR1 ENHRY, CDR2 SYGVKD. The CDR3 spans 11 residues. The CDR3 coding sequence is TGTGCCATCCGACAGGGCTATGGCTACACCTTC. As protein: CAIRQGYGYTF.

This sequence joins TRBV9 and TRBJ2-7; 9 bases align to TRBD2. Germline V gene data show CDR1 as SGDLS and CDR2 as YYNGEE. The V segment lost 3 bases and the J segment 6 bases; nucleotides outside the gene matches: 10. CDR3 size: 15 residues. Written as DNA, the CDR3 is TGTGCCAGCAGCGCCTCGGGCGGGGGGGCCGCCGAGCAGTACTTC. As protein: CASSASGGGAAEQYF.

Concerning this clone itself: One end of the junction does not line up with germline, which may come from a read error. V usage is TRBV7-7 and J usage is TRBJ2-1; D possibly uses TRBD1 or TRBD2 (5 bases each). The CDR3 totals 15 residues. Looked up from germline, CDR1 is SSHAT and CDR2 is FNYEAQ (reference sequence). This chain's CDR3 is CASSLFWGPDNEQFF. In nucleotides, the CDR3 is TGTGCTAGCAGCTTATTTTGGGGACCGGACAATGAGCAGTTCTTC.

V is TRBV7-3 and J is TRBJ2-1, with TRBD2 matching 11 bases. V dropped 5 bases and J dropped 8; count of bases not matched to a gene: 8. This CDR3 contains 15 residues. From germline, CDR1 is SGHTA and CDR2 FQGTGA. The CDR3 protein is CASSLSGGADYEQFF. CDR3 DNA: TGTGCCAGCAGCCTTAGCGGGGGGGCCGATTATGAGCAGTTCTTC.

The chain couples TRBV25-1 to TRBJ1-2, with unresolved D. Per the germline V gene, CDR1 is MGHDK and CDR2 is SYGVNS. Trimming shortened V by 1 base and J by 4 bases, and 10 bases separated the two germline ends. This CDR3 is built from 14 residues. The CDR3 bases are TGTGCCAGCAGTGAATCCGACGCGAGCTATGGCTACACCTTC. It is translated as CASSESDASYGYTF.

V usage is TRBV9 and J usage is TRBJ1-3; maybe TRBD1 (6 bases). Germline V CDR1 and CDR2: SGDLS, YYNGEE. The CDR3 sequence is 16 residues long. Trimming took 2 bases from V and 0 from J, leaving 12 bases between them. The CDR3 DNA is TGTGCCAGCAGCGTCGAACAGGGCTACTCTGGAAACACCATATATTTT. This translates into CASSVEQGYSGNTIYF.

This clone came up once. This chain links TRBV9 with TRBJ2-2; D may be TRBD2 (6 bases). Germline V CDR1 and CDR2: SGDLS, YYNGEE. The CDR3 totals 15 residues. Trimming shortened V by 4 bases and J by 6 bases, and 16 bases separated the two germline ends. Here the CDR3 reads CASSFGGGFPGELFF. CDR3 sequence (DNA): TGTGCCAGCAGCTTCGGAGGAGGGTTTCCCGGGGAGCTGTTTTTT.

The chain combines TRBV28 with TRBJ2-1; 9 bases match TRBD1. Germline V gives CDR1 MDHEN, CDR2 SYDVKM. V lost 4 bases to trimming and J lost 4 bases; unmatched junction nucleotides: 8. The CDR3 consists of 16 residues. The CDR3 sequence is CASSSRTGATYNEQFF. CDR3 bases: TGTGCCAGCAGTTCAAGGACAGGGGCGACTTACAATGAGCAGTTCTTC.

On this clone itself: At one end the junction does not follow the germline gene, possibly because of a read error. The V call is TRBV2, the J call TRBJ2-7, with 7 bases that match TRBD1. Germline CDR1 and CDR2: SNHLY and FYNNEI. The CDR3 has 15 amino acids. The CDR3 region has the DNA TGTGCCAGTAGTGGACAGGTCCCTCGGGGAGACGAGCAGTACTTC. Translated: CASSGQVPRGDEQYF.

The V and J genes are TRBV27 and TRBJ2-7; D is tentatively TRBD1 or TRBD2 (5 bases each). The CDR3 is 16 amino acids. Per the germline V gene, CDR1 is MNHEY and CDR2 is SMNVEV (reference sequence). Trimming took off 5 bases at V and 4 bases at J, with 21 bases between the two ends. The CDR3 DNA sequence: TGTGCCAGCAGTCCCTTCGGACGGGGCGGTGGGTACGAGCAGTACTTC. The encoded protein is CASSPFGRGGGYEQYF.

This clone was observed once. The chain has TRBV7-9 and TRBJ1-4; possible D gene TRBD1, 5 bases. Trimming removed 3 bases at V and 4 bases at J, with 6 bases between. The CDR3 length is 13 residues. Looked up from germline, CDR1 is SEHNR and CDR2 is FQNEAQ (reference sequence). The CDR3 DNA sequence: TGTGCCAGCAGCTTGGACAATAATGAAAAACTGTTTTTT. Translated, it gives CASSLDNNEKLFF.

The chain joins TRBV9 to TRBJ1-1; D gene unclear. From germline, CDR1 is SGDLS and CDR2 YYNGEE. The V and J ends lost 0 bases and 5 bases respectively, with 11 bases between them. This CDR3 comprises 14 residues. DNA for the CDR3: TGTGCCAGCAGCGTAGGAGGAGACGGTACTGAAGCTTTCTTT. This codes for CASSVGGDGTEAFF.

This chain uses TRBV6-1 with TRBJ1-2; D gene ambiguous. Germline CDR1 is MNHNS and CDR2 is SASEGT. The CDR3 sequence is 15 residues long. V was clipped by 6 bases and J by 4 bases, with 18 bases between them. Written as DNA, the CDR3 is TGTGCCAGCAGCCTCCGGGCCGGACGATTCTATGGCTACACCTTC. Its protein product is CASSLRAGRFYGYTF.

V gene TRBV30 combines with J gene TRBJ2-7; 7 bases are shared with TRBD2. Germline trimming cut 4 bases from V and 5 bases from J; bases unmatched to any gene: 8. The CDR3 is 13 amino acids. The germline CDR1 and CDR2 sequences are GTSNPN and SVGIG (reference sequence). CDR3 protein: CAWTGGGPHEQYF. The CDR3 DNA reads TGTGCCTGGACGGGGGGAGGGCCACACGAGCAGTACTTC.

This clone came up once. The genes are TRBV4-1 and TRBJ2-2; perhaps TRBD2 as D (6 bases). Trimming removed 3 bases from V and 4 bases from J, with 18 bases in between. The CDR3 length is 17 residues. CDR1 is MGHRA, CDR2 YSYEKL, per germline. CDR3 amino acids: CASSHSILREATGELFF. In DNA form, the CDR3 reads TGCGCCAGCAGCCACTCTATCCTTAGGGAGGCCACCGGGGAGCTGTTTTTT.

The CDR3 DNA reads TGTGCCAGCAGCTTGGCTAGCGGACCTGAGCAGTTCTTC. This translates into CASSLASGPEQFF. The chain links TRBV5-6 to TRBJ2-1; 7 nucleotides agree with TRBD2. This CDR3 spans 13 amino acids. Trimming at V came to 0 bases and at J to 9 bases, leaving 3 bases not matched to a gene. Germline-derived CDR1 and CDR2 are SGHDT and YYEEEE.

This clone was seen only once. The CDR3 sequence: CASIWGLPNEAFF. The CDR3 DNA reads as TGTGCCAGCATTTGGGGGCTCCCCAATGAAGCTTTCTTT. The rearrangement links TRBV2 to TRBJ1-1; D might be TRBD1 (6 bases). The CDR3 is 13 residues long. CDR1 and CDR2 (germline): SNHLY, FYNNEI. V was trimmed by 7 bases and J by 7 bases, leaving 16 bases between them.

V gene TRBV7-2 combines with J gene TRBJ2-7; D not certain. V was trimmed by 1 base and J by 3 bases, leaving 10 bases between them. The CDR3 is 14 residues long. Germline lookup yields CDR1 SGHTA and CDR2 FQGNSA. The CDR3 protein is CASSLVADLYEQYF. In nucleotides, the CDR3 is TGTGCCAGCAGCTTAGTTGCTGATCTCTACGAGCAGTACTTC.

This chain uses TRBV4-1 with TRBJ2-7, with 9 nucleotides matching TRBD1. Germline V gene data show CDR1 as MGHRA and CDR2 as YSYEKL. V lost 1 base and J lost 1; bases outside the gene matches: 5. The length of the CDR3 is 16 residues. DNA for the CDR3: TGCGCCAGCAGCCAAGGGGCCGGGACAGGGTCCTACGAGCAGTACTTC. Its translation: CASSQGAGTGSYEQYF.

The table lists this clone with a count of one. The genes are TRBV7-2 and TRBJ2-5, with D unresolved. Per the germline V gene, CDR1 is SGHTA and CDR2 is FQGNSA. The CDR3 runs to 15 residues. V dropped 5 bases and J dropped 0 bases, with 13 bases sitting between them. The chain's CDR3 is CASSPSTSYQETQYF. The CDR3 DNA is TGTGCCAGCAGCCCAAGCACATCGTACCAAGAGACCCAGTACTTC. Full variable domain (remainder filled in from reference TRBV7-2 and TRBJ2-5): GAGVSQSPSNKVTEKGKDVELRCDPISGHTALYWYRQSLGQGLEFLIYFQGNSAPDKSGLPSDRFSAERTGGSVSTLTIQRTQQEDSAVYLCASSPSTSYQETQYFGPGTRLLVL.

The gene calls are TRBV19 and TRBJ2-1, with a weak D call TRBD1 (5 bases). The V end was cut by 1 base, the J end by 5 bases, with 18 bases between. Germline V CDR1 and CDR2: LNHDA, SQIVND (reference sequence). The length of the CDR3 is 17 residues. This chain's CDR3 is CASSIVILSGNNNEQFF. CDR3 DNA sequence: TGTGCCAGTAGTATAGTGATCCTGTCAGGGAATAACAATGAGCAGTTCTTC.

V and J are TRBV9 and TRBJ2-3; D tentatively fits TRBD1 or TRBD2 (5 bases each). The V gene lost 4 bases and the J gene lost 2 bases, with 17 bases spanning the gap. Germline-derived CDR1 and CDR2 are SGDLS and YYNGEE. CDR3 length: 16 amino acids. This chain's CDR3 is CASSIEGNPFTDTQYF. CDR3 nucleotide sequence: TGTGCCAGCAGCATAGAGGGGAACCCTTTCACAGATACGCAGTATTTT. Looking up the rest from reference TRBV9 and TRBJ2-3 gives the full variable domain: DSGVTQTPKHLITATGQRVTLRCSPRSGDLSVYWYQQSLDQGLQFLIQYYNGEERAKGNILERFSAQQFPDLHSELNLSSLELGDSALYFCASSIEGNPFTDTQYFGPGTRLTVL.

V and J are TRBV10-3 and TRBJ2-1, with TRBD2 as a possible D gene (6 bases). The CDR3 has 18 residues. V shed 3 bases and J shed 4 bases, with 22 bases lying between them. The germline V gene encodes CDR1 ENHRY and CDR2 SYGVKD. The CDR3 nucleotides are TGTGCCATCAGTGACGGCTCCGGGAGTAGCGTTGGGTACAATGAGCAGTTCTTC. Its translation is CAISDGSGSSVGYNEQFF.

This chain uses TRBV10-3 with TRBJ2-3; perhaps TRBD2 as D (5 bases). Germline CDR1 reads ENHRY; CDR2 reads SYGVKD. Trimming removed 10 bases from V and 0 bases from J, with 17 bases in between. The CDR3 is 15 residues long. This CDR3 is CATKTSLASTDTQYF. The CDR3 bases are TGTGCCACAAAAACGAGTCTAGCTAGCACAGATACGCAGTATTTT.

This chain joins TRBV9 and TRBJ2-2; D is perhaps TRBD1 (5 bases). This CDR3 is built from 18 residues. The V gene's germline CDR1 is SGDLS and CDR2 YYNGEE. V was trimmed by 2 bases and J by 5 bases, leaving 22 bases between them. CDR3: CASSVAAKGPRSTGELFF. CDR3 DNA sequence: TGTGCCAGCAGCGTGGCGGCGAAGGGGCCCAGGAGTACCGGGGAGCTGTTTTTT.

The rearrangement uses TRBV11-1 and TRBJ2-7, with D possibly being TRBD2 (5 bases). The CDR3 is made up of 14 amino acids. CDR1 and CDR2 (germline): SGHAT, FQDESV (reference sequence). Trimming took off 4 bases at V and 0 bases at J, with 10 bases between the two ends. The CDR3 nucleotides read TGTGCCAGCAGCTCGGACTCTGACTCCTACGAGCAGTACTTC. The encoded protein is CASSSDSDSYEQYF.

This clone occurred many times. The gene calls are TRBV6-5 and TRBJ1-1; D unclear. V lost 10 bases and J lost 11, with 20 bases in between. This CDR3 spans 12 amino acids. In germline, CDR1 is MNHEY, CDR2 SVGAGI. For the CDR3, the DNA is TGTGCCACCACCTCGGAAAAGGGTACGGCTTTCTTT. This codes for CATTSEKGTAFF.

The CDR3 loop reads CASSFSGTGNYGYTF. CDR3 coding DNA: TGCGCCAGCAGCTTCTCCGGGACGGGGAACTATGGCTACACCTTC. The chain is built from TRBV5-1 and TRBJ1-2, with a possible D match to TRBD1 (5 bases). V lost 2 bases, J lost 2 bases, and 13 bases lay in between. Germline CDR1 reads SGHRS; CDR2 reads YFSETQ. This CDR3 comprises 15 residues.

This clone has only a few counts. The CDR3: CASRPPGGGEQFF. The CDR3 DNA is TGCGCCAGCAGACCGCCGGGAGGTGGTGAGCAGTTCTTC. The genes are TRBV5-1 and TRBJ2-1; TRBD2 matches 7 bases. The V gene's germline CDR1 is SGHRS and CDR2 YFSETQ. The V and J ends lost 5 bases and 9 bases, in that order; junction bases with no gene match: 8. This CDR3 has 13 amino acids.

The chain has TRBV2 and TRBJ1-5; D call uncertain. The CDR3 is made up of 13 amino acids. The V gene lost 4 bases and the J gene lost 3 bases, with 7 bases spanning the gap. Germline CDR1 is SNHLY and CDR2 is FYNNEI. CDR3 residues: CASSGIPNQPQHF. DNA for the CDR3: TGTGCCAGCAGTGGGATCCCCAATCAGCCCCAGCATTTT.